The present T cell receptor (beta chain) was sequenced within a study of blood T cell repertoires in COVID-19. For the study at large: Italy, Spain and the United States were the sources of the convalescent and acute COVID-19 samples. T cells, B-cell-depleted T cells, or PBMCs provided the cDNA or gDNA that served as material.

Original analysis: The assay estimated nucleated cells by amplifying reference gene primers. Sequenced by immunoSEQ multiplex PCR; TCRdb stores in-frame clones only, minus some. That table furnishes V, J and clone size, whereas the DNA furnished D and trimming. Among 250,000 to 350,000 clones listed, around 91% were seen once. A word on this clone: Mismatch with germline at one junction end may stem from a read error. Different DNA sequences within this sample yield the same CDR3.

The CDR3 is made up of 14 amino acids. The germline V gene encodes CDR1 SEHNR and CDR2 FQNEAQ (reference sequence). The chain employs TRBV7-9 and TRBJ1-4; D remains ambiguous. This TCR came from an older woman with acute or convalescent COVID-19. Input material: peripheral blood. The CDR3 region has the DNA TGTGCCAGCAGCCTAGCGGGAGGGAATGAAAAACTGTTTTTT. This codes for CASSLAGGNEKLFF.